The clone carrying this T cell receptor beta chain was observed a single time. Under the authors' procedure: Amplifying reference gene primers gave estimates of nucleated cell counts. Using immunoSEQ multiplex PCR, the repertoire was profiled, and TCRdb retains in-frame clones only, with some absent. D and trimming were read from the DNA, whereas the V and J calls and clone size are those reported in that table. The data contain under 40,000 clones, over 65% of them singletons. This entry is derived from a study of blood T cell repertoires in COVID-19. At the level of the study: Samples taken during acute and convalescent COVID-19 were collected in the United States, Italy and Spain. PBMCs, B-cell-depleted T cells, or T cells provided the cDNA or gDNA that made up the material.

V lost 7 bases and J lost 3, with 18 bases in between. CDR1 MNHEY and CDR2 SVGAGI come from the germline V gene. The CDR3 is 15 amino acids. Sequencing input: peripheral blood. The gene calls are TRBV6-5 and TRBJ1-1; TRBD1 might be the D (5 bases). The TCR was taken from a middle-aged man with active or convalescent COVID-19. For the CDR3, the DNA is TGTGCCAGCACGGGAGATGGGGCTCGGTACACTGAAGCTTTCTTT. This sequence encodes CASTGDGARYTEAFF.